This T cell receptor (beta chain) is from a study of T cells in women clearing cervical HPV infection. In the study overall: Women with histologically confirmed HPV16-related CIN3 or worse, 2 with invasive cancer, served as cases.

Trimming removed 7 bases from V and 5 bases from J, with 9 bases in between. This CDR3 spans 12 amino acids. Germline CDR1 SNHLY, CDR2 FYNNEI. The table came from immunoSEQ multiplex PCR; TCRdb's copy has only in-frame clones and leaves some out. The sample spans some 31,000 clones; the ten largest clones claim roughly 1.4%. As for this clone: The read falls 3 residues short of the CDR3 end, and the missing part is taken from the germline J gene.

The chain recombines TRBV2 with TRBJ1-5, with TRBD1 as a possible D gene (6 bases). The receptor's source is a woman between 18 and 70 years old with a cervical HPV16 infection that either progressed to CIN3+ or cleared (not recorded which). Sequencing input: blood buffy coat. The CDR3 sequence is CASKTGDQPQHF. The sequenced part of the CDR3 DNA is TGTGCCAGCAAGACAGGAGATCAGCCC.